A single sample is the source of the 27 T cell receptor beta chains below, sequenced in a study of cytomegalovirus exposure and HLA in healthy donors. PCR was performed using 60 Vbeta and 13 Jbeta primers. This table comes from immunoSEQ multiplex PCR, and its TCRdb copy is limited to in-frame clones, with some not included. The sample consists of 150,000 to 200,000 clones, approximately 86% of them appearing once. The sample taken for sequencing was PBMCs. The receptors shown here come from a woman under 30 in good health and CMV-seronegative.

CDR3 nucleotide sequence: TGCGCCAGCAGCCAAGTAGCCGGGACTAGCGCCCAAGAGACCCAGTACTTC. Protein product: CASSQVAGTSAQETQYF. The chain recombines TRBV4-1 with TRBJ2-5; 10 bases agree with TRBD2. The germline CDR1 and CDR2 sequences are MGHRA and YSYEKL. V gave up 1 base and J gave up 1 base; unmatched junction bases: 6. There are 17 residues in the CDR3.

The V and J genes are TRBV27 and TRBJ2-2, with D perhaps TRBD1 (5 bases). Trimming left V 10 bases short and J 5 bases short, with 14 bases between. The V gene's germline CDR1 is MNHEY and CDR2 SMNVEV (reference sequence). The CDR3 consists of 13 residues. CDR3 coding DNA: TGTGCCACCACCTGGGGCAAGACCGGGGAGCTGTTTTTT. Translating it yields CATTWGKTGELFF.

This chain connects TRBV7-2 to TRBJ2-7; D gene ambiguous. Looked up from germline, CDR1 is SGHTA and CDR2 is FQGNSA. The CDR3 spans 12 residues. The V and J ends lost 1 base and 2 bases respectively, with 3 bases between them. CDR3 DNA sequence: TGTGCCAGCAGCTTAGGAGCCTACGAGCAGTACTTC. Translation: CASSLGAYEQYF.

This sequence joins TRBV30 and TRBJ2-7, with TRBD1 as a possible D gene (5 bases). Germline V gene sequence: CDR1 GTSNPN, CDR2 SVGIG (reference sequence). V was cut by 1 base and J by 2 bases, with 12 bases left in between. The CDR3 runs to 14 residues. The CDR3 nucleotides are TGTGCCTGGAGTGAACTGGACATTGCCTACGAGCAGTACTTC. Translation gives CAWSELDIAYEQYF.

The chain links TRBV5-1 to TRBJ2-1, with 13 bases lining up with TRBD2. The V gene end was trimmed by 0 bases and the J gene end by 5 bases; junction bases not matched to a gene: 5. Germline V gene data show CDR1 as SGHRS and CDR2 as YFSETQ. This CDR3 spans 17 amino acids. CDR3 region: CASSLGGLAGVNNEQFF. DNA of the CDR3: TGCGCCAGCAGCTTGGGAGGACTAGCGGGAGTAAACAATGAGCAGTTCTTC.

The CDR3 region is CASSKSFGEAFF. DNA of the CDR3: TGTGCCAGCAGTAAGTCCTTCGGTGAAGCTTTCTTT. The V call is TRBV25-1, the J call TRBJ1-1; unclear D gene. This CDR3 contains 12 residues. The V gene lost 5 bases and the J gene lost 7 bases, with 11 bases spanning the gap. CDR1 is MGHDK, CDR2 SYGVNS, per germline.

The V and J genes are TRBV28 and TRBJ2-5; 9 positions match TRBD1. The CDR3 consists of 16 residues. Trimming took 6 bases from V and 7 from J; bases not matched to a gene: 15. Germline CDR1 and CDR2: MDHEN and SYDVKM. The CDR3 DNA sequence: TGTGCCAGCAGAACACCCGGGACAGGGCCAATAGGGACCCAGTACTTC. Protein: CASRTPGTGPIGTQYF.

CDR3 nucleotides: TGTGCCAGCAGTGTGGGACAGAGGAACACTGAAGCTTTCTTT. It encodes CASSVGQRNTEAFF. The chain is built from TRBV2 and TRBJ1-1, with 7 bases matching TRBD1. Trimming at V came to 4 bases and at J to 1 base, leaving 3 bases not matched to a gene. This CDR3 region has 14 residues. CDR1 and CDR2 (germline): SNHLY, FYNNEI. Variable domain in full (rest from reference TRBV2 and TRBJ1-1): EPEVTQTPSHQVTQMGQEVILRCVPISNHLYFYWYRQILGQKVEFLVSFYNNEISEKSEIFDDQFSVERPDGSNFTLKIRSTKLEDSAMYFCASSVGQRNTEAFFGQGTRLTVV.

DNA of the CDR3: TGTGCCAGCAGCCAAGACACCGGGACAAGACTGAACACTGAAGCTTTCTTT. It yields the protein CASSQDTGTRLNTEAFF. This chain uses TRBV4-2 with TRBJ1-1; D perhaps matches TRBD1 (6 bases). Trimming removed 0 bases from V and 0 bases from J, with 14 bases in between. The CDR3 consists of 17 residues. CDR1 and CDR2 (germline): LGHNA, YNFKEQ.

CDR3 in amino acids: CASGLTQGISTDTQYF. The CDR3 nucleotides read TGTGCTAGTGGTTTAACCCAGGGCATAAGCACAGATACGCAGTATTTT. The chain couples TRBV12-5 to TRBJ2-3; maybe TRBD1 (5 bases). V lost 3 bases to trimming and J lost 0 bases, with 13 bases between them. The CDR3 totals 16 residues. Germline values: CDR1 LGHNT, CDR2 FRNRAP.

The genes are TRBV7-9 and TRBJ1-5, with D possibly matching TRBD1 (5 bases). Trimming left V 5 bases short and J 7 bases short, with 15 bases between. The CDR3 has 14 amino acids. Germline assignment: CDR1 SEHNR and CDR2 FQNEAQ (reference sequence). The CDR3 coding sequence is TGTGCCAGCAGCACACAGGAGTCGCGGCAGCCCCAGCATTTT. Translating it yields CASSTQESRQPQHF.

The sample holds one count of this clone. The gene calls are TRBV7-8 and TRBJ2-7; D is perhaps TRBD1 (6 bases). The germline V gene has CDR1 SGHVS and CDR2 FQNEAQ. V gave up 4 bases and J gave up 7 bases, with 17 bases separating them. This CDR3 comprises 14 residues. The CDR3 protein is CASSSNRARGEQYF. The CDR3 DNA reads TGTGCCAGCAGCTCAAACAGGGCGAGAGGGGAGCAGTACTTC.

The gene calls are TRBV2 and TRBJ1-1; D perhaps matches TRBD1 (6 bases). The CDR3 extends over 15 amino acids. V was cut by 1 base and J by 1 base, with 10 bases left in between. Germline V gene lookup returns CDR1 SNHLY and CDR2 FYNNEI. DNA of the CDR3: TGTGCCAGCAGTGAAGGGTCGACAGGGAACACTGAAGCTTTCTTT. Translating it yields CASSEGSTGNTEAFF.

The rearrangement links TRBV28 to TRBJ2-3, with 8 nucleotides matching TRBD2. Per germline, CDR1 MDHEN and CDR2 SYDVKM. The CDR3 contains 16 residues. Germline trimming cut 0 bases from V and 4 bases from J; bases unmatched to any gene: 6. CDR3 nucleotide sequence: TGTGCCAGCAGTTTATGGGGCGGGGGGAAGCCAGATACGCAGTATTTT. Encoded protein: CASSLWGGGKPDTQYF.

This chain uses TRBV10-2 with TRBJ2-5; possibly TRBD1 for D (6 bases). Trimming took 11 bases from V and 7 from J, leaving 23 bases between them. CDR3 size: 14 residues. CDR1 is WSHSY, CDR2 SAAADI, per germline. CDR3 amino acids: CASGQSGLRGTQYF. As DNA, the CDR3 is TGCGCCTCAGGCCAGTCGGGCCTCAGGGGGACCCAGTACTTC.

The CDR3 DNA sequence: TGTGCCAGCAGCCCGGAGTGGGGCAGGTCCTACGAGCAGTACTTC. It codes for CASSPEWGRSYEQYF. The chain carries TRBV5-4 and TRBJ2-5, with a weak D call TRBD1 (5 bases). The DNA matches TRBJ2-7 better at its end, which makes the J call doubtful. Germline V gives CDR1 SGHNT, CDR2 YYREEE (reference sequence). This CDR3 is built from 15 residues.

V usage is TRBV5-1 and J usage is TRBJ2-5; the match to TRBD2 covers 9 bases. The germline V gene has CDR1 SGHRS and CDR2 YFSETQ. CDR3 size: 15 residues. After removal of 4 bases from V and 5 bases from J, the junction contained 9 bases not matched to a gene. The DNA of the CDR3 is TGCGCCAGCAGCCCCGGAGCGGGAGGTGGGGAGACCCAGTACTTC. Amino acids: CASSPGAGGGETQYF.

The V and J genes are TRBV7-2 and TRBJ2-1; 14 bases map to TRBD2. The CDR3 contains 15 residues. Germline trimming cut 3 bases from V and 6 bases from J; bases unmatched to any gene: 1. Germline-derived CDR1 and CDR2 are SGHTA and FQGNSA. The CDR3 DNA follows: TGTGCCAGCAGCTTCGGGACTAGCGGGAGCAATGAGCAGTTCTTC. The encoded protein is CASSFGTSGSNEQFF.

This chain links TRBV27 with TRBJ2-1; 9 nucleotides agree with TRBD2. J gave up 3 bases and V 5 bases, and 8 bases lay outside the gene matches. CDR3 size: 16 residues. Germline V gene lookup returns CDR1 MNHEY and CDR2 SMNVEV (reference sequence). The CDR3 coding sequence is TGTGCCAGCAGTGCGATAGCGGGAGTCATCTACAATGAGCAGTTCTTC. Protein product: CASSAIAGVIYNEQFF.

V usage is TRBV4-3 and J usage is TRBJ2-1; 11 nucleotides line up with TRBD2. The V segment lost 1 base and the J segment 0 bases; nucleotides outside the gene matches: 11. CDR3 length: 20 residues. CDR1 is LGHNA, CDR2 YSLEER, per germline. This chain's CDR3 is CASSQVLAGEVTSSYNEQFF. Here the CDR3 DNA reads TGCGCCAGCAGCCAAGTACTAGCGGGAGAGGTTACCAGCTCCTACAATGAGCAGTTCTTC.

The CDR3 reads CASSLGLLPQETQYF. The CDR3 bases are TGTGCCAGCAGCCTTGGACTTCTCCCTCAAGAGACCCAGTACTTC. This chain links TRBV7-2 with TRBJ2-5; D perhaps matches TRBD2 (5 bases). The V and J ends lost 5 bases and 2 bases respectively, with 15 bases between them. Germline lookup yields CDR1 SGHTA and CDR2 FQGNSA. The CDR3 sequence is 15 residues long.

The CDR3 loop reads CASSLTVGPDTQYF. The CDR3 nucleotides read TGCGCCAGCAGCCTGACGGTGGGGCCAGATACGCAGTATTTT. V and J are TRBV5-1 and TRBJ2-3; maybe TRBD1 (5 bases). Germline-derived CDR1 and CDR2 are SGHRS and YFSETQ. CDR3 size: 14 residues. V was trimmed by 4 bases and J by 4 bases, leaving 13 bases between them.

The chain joins TRBV2 to TRBJ2-2; 7 bases are a match to TRBD2. The junction had 6 bases not matched to a gene; V was cut back by 2 bases and J by 9 bases. The CDR3 is 14 amino acids. Germline-derived CDR1 and CDR2 are SNHLY and FYNNEI. The CDR3 nucleotides are TGTGCCAGCAGTGAACCAACTAGCGCTAGGGAGCTGTTTTTT. Translated: CASSEPTSARELFF.

The rearrangement joins TRBV4-1 to TRBJ2-1; D may be TRBD2 (5 bases). The CDR3 contains 16 residues. The germline CDR1 and CDR2 sequences are MGHRA and YSYEKL. The V end lost 1 base, the J end lost 2 bases, and 12 bases lay between the germline ends. The CDR3 spells CASSQGTGRTYNEQFF. The CDR3 DNA reads TGCGCCAGCAGCCAAGGTACGGGAAGGACCTACAATGAGCAGTTCTTC.

This clone appeared a single time. The chain combines TRBV6-5 with TRBJ1-2; no clear D. Between the trimmed V and J ends, which lost 6 bases and 8 bases, there was a span of 16 bases. The CDR3 contains 13 residues. CDR1 and CDR2 (germline): MNHEY, SVGAGI. CDR3 residues: CASSLIGSGGYTF. The CDR3 DNA is TGTGCCAGCAGCCTCATAGGCTCGGGGGGCTACACCTTC.

The chain couples TRBV5-1 to TRBJ2-1; TRBD2 aligns across 11 bases. The CDR3 is 15 amino acids. Germline-derived CDR1 and CDR2 are SGHRS and YFSETQ. With V trimmed by 5 bases and J by 5 bases, 6 bases remained unmatched. CDR3 sequence (DNA): TGCGCCAGCAGATTTCTAGCGGGGGGAAACAATGAGCAGTTCTTC. Translation gives CASRFLAGGNNEQFF.

This sequence joins TRBV7-2 and TRBJ1-3; no clear D gene. Trimming removed 4 bases at V and 5 bases at J, with 9 bases between. The CDR3 is 13 residues long. CDR1 is SGHTA and CDR2 is FQGNSA in the germline V gene. The DNA of the CDR3 is TGTGCCAGCAGCTCGGACGGGAGAAACACCATATATTTT. This sequence encodes CASSSDGRNTIYF.